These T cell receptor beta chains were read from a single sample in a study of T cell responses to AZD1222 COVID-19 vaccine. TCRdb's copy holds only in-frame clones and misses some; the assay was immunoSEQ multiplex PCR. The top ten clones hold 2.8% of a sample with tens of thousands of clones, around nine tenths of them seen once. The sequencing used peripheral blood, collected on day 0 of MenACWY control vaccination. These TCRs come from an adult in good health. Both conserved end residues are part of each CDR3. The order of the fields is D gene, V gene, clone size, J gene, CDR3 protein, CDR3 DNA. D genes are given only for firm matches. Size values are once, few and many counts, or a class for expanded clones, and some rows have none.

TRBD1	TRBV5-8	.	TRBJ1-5	CASSLHGQGRPQHF	TGTGCCAGCAGCCTCCACGGACAGGGTCGTCCCCAGCATTTT
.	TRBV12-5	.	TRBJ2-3	CASRVGQGRFTDTQYF	TGTGCTAGTAGAGTCGGTCAGGGACGATTTACAGATACGCAGTATTTT
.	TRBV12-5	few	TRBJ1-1	CASGFARDTEAFF	TGTGCTAGTGGTTTTGCCAGAGACACTGAAGCTTTCTTT
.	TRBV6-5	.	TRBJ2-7	CASILREMRAYEQYF	TGTGCCAGCATCCTGAGGGAGATGAGGGCCTACGAGCAGTACTTC
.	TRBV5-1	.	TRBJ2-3	CASSGDLADTQYF	TGCGCCAGCTCGGGGGACTTGGCCGATACGCAGTATTTT
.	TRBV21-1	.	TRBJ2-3	CASSKGGAKPDTQYF	TGTGCCAGCAGCAAAGGGGGGGCCAAACCAGATACGCAGTATTTT
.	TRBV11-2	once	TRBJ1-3	CASSLGELAGNTIYF	TGTGCCAGCAGCTTAGGGGAATTGGCTGGAAACACCATATATTTT
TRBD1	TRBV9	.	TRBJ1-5	CASSVSGGAGQPQHF	TGTGCCAGCAGCGTTTCAGGGGGGGCTGGACAGCCCCAGCATTTT
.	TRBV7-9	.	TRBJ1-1	CASSLGGSNTEAFF	TGTGCCAGCAGCTTAGGGGGTTCGAACACTGAAGCTTTCTTT
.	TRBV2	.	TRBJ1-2	CASSERGHNYGYTF	TGTGCCAGCAGTGAAAGGGGACACAACTATGGCTACACCTTC
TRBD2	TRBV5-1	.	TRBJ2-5	CASSFGPGGRQETQYF	TGCGCCAGCAGCTTCGGTCCCGGCGGGAGGCAAGAGACCCAGTACTTC
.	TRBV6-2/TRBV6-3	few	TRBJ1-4	CASSDLVETNEKLFF	TGTGCCAGCAGTGACCTCGTTGAGACTAATGAAAAACTGTTTTTT
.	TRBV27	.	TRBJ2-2	CASSDRNTGELFF	TGTGCCAGCAGTGACAGAAACACCGGGGAGCTGTTTTTT
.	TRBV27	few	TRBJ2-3	CASAVGWTDTQYF	TGTGCCAGCGCAGTGGGGTGGACAGATACGCAGTATTTT
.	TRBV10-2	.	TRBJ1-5	CASRVNSNQPQHF	TGCGCCAGCAGAGTTAATAGCAATCAGCCCCAGCATTTT
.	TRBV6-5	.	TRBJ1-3	CASTGENTIYF	TGTGCCAGCACAGGGGAAAACACCATATATTTT
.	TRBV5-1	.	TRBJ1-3	CASSSTGRASGNTIYF	TGCGCCAGCAGCTCTACGGGGAGGGCCTCTGGAAACACCATATATTTT
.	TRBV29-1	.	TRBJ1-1	CSVEVQGVAFF	TGCAGCGTTGAGGTCCAGGGCGTAGCTTTCTTT
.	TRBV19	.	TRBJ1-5	CASSITGGGNQPQHF	TGTGCCAGTAGTATTACAGGCGGGGGCAATCAGCCCCAGCATTTT
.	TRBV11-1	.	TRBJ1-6	CASSLLPPFLSPLHF	TGTGCCAGCAGCTTGCTTCCGCCTTTCCTTTCACCCCTCCACTTT
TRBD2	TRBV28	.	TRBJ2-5	CASSFGTRSGETQYF	TGTGCCAGCAGTTTTGGGACTAGATCGGGAGAGACCCAGTACTTC
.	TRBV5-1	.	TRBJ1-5	CASSLAPGGNQPQHF	TGCGCCAGCAGCTTGGCCCCCGGGGGCAATCAGCCCCAGCATTTT
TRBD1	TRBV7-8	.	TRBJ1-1	CASSSSHRGLNTEAFF	TGTGCCAGCAGCTCCTCCCACAGGGGGCTTAACACTGAAGCTTTCTTT
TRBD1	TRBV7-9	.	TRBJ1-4	CASSLAAGQNEKLFF	TGTGCCAGCAGCTTAGCCGCGGGACAGAATGAAAAACTGTTTTTT
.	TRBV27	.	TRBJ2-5	CASSSGQLIETQYF	TGTGCCAGCAGTTCCGGACAGTTGATTGAGACCCAGTACTTC
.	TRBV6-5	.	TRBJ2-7	CASSQGGRSPQYF	TGTGCCAGCAGTCAGGGGGGGCGGTCACCGCAGTACTTC
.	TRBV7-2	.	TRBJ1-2	CASSLADTFYTF	TGTGCCAGCAGCTTAGCGGACACCTTCTACACCTTC
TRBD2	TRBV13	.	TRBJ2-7	CASSLGLVLAGTNWDEQYF	TGTGCCAGCAGCTTAGGCCTTGTGCTAGCGGGGACTAATTGGGACGAGCAGTACTTC
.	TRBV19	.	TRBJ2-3	CASSLRHSSTDTQYF	TGTGCCAGTAGTTTACGTCATTCTAGCACAGATACGCAGTATTTT
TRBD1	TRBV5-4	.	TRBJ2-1	CASSRDSFNEQFF	TGTGCCAGCAGCAGGGACAGTTTCAATGAGCAGTTCTTC
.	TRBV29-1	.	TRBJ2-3	CSVEGADTQYF	TGCAGCGTTGAGGGGGCAGATACGCAGTATTTT
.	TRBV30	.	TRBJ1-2	CAWSLTVNYGYTF	TGTGCCTGGAGCCTGACGGTTAACTATGGCTACACCTTC
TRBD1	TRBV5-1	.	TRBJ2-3	CASSLGQGDTDTQYF	TGCGCCAGCAGCCTCGGACAGGGGGACACAGATACGCAGTATTTT
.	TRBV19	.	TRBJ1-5	CASTYRDQPQHF	TGTGCCAGTACTTACAGGGATCAGCCCCAGCATTTT
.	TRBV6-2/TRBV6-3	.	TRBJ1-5	CASSYRTTQQITNQPQHF	TGTGCCAGCAGTTACCGTACCACTCAACAAATCACCAATCAGCCCCAGCATTTT
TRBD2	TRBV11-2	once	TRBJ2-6	CASSPTTSGDGLRANVLTF	TGTGCCAGCAGCCCGACAACTAGCGGGGACGGGCTCAGGGCCAACGTCCTGACTTTC
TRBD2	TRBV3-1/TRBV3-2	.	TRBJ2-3	CASSQSWLAGTDTQYF	TGTGCCAGCAGCCAAAGTTGGCTAGCGGGCACAGATACGCAGTATTTT
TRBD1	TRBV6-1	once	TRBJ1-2	CASTGTGANYGYTF	TGTGCCAGCACCGGGACAGGGGCTAACTATGGCTACACCTTC
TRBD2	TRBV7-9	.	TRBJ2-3	CASSLGERGGSDTQYF	TGTGCCAGCAGCTTAGGGGAGCGGGGGGGCTCAGATACGCAGTATTTT
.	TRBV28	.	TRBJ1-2	CASSWGRERSYGYTF	TGTGCCAGCAGTTGGGGTCGGGAGCGATCCTATGGCTACACCTTC
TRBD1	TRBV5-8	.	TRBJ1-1	CASSFTGTGGRNTEAFF	TGTGCCAGCAGTTTTACCGGGACAGGGGGCAGGAACACTGAAGCTTTCTTT
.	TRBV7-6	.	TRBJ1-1	CASSLAPGTPNTEAFF	TGTGCCAGCAGCTTAGCCCCCGGGACACCGAACACTGAAGCTTTCTTT